This is a list of T cell receptor beta chains from one sample in a study of cytotoxic CD8 clonotypes in ibrutinib-treated CLL. Some clones are missing from TCRdb's copy, which holds only in-frame ones; the method was immunoSEQ multiplex PCR. The sample has over 250,000 clones, 76% seen once. The material sequenced was PBMCs, taken at disease progression, from a patient treated with ibrutinib. These receptors were collected from a human donor with chronic lymphocytic leukemia. Each CDR3 is given with its conserved first and last residue. The D gene is left open where the match is weak. Size tells how often a clone was seen (once, few, many) or the class of an expanded clone, and some rows leave it out.

TRBV5-1	TRBJ2-3	.	.	CASSLGSSPDTQYF	TGCGCCAGCAGCTTGGGCAGTAGCCCAGATACGCAGTATTTT
TRBV11-2	TRBJ2-1	TRBD2	once	CASSLGTSGRMGYNEQFF	TGTGCCAGCAGCCTAGGGACTAGCGGGAGAATGGGGTACAATGAGCAGTTCTTC
TRBV10-3	TRBJ2-7	.	.	CASRDTPQTYEQYF	TGTGCCAGCCGGGACACCCCACAGACGTACGAGCAGTACTTC
TRBV28	TRBJ1-1	.	few	CASSWANTEAFF	TGTGCCAGCAGTTGGGCGAACACTGAAGCTTTCTTT
TRBV7-2	TRBJ1-1	.	.	CASSLGPRVFQVNTEAFF	TGTGCCAGCAGCTTAGGTCCAAGGGTTTTCCAGGTTAACACTGAAGCTTTCTTT
TRBV29-1	TRBJ2-7	TRBD1	few	CSALGQGYYEQYF	TGCAGCGCTCTGGGACAGGGCTACTACGAGCAGTACTTC
TRBV4-1	TRBJ2-5	.	.	CASSQVGPSGTQYF	TGCGCCAGCAGCCAAGTAGGCCCATCGGGGACCCAGTACTTC
TRBV12-5	TRBJ2-7	.	.	CASGLVRFRGGRSSYEQYF	TGTGCTAGTGGTTTGGTACGGTTTAGAGGGGGGCGCAGCTCCTACGAGCAGTACTTC
TRBV5-1	TRBJ2-1	.	.	CASRGTSGVTRFYNEQFF	TGCGCCAGCCGGGGGACGAGTGGCGTTACAAGATTTTACAATGAGCAGTTCTTC
TRBV6-1	TRBJ1-4	TRBD1	.	CASKSGGRANEKLFF	TGTGCCAGCAAATCAGGGGGCCGGGCTAATGAAAAACTGTTTTTT
TRBV5-4	TRBJ2-1	.	.	CASSLLSFGVHEQFF	TGTGCCAGCAGCTTGTTGAGCTTCGGTGTCCATGAGCAGTTCTTC
TRBV23-1	TRBJ1-5	.	once	CASSQRWGGNYSNQPQHF	TGCGCCAGCAGCCAAAGGTGGGGCGGGAATTATAGCAATCAGCCCCAGCATTTT
TRBV2	TRBJ2-7	.	.	CASSEQGYEQYF	TGTGCCAGCAGTGAGCAGGGCTACGAGCAGTACTTC
TRBV7-8	TRBJ2-2	.	.	CASNFDRHDTGELFF	TGTGCCAGCAACTTCGATCGACACGACACCGGGGAGCTGTTTTTT
TRBV4-1	TRBJ2-4	.	.	CASSQDQLQPIGKNIQYF	TGCGCCAGCAGCCAAGACCAACTACAACCTATTGGCAAAAACATTCAGTACTTC
TRBV19	TRBJ1-2	.	few	CASSMRGVYGYTF	TGTGCCAGTAGTATGAGGGGGGTCTATGGCTACACCTTC
TRBV6-4	TRBJ2-1	.	.	CASSDPGTPEQFF	TGTGCCAGCAGTGACCCCGGGACGCCCGAGCAGTTCTTC
TRBV6-6	TRBJ2-7	TRBD2	.	CASSLSGPTYEQYF	TGTGCCAGCAGCCTTAGCGGGCCAACCTACGAGCAGTACTTC
TRBV28	TRBJ2-3	TRBD1	.	CASRKGARTDTQYF	TGTGCCAGCAGAAAGGGGGCGCGGACAGATACGCAGTATTTT
TRBV7-6	TRBJ1-6	.	.	CASSLSPGSMYAPLHF	TGTGCCAGCAGCTTATCGCCGGGCAGTATGTACGCACCCCTCCACTTT
TRBV30	TRBJ2-7	TRBD1	.	CAWDEGQGYEQYF	TGTGCCTGGGACGAAGGACAGGGTTACGAGCAGTACTTC
TRBV16	TRBJ2-1	.	.	CASSLHDEQFF	TGTGCCAGCAGCCTACATGATGAGCAGTTCTTC
TRBV19	TRBJ2-7	.	few	CASSIGPRDGSYEQYF	TGTGCCAGTAGTATAGGCCCCCGGGACGGATCCTACGAGCAGTACTTC
TRBV6-1	TRBJ1-6	.	.	CASSAGPYNSPLHF	TGTGCCAGCAGCGCGGGCCCCTATAATTCACCCCTCCACTTT